These 7 T cell receptor beta chains came from one sample sequenced in a study of patients and donors after allogeneic stem cell transplantation (dated by TCRdb to the early 2020s). Libraries were built with RT-PCR. The listed sequencing device is NextSeq 550. Clones were called with MiXCR by TCRdb after fastp trimmed the public reads at Q25, and only in-frame beta chains were retained. Rows merge per CDR3 protein into single entries with the most common DNA and genes. This sample gives about a million distinct CDR3 sequences in total; approximately 19% of them show up just once. The ten most abundant clones make up around 6% of the sample. The sequenced sample was blood, either unsorted or a sorted T cell fraction (not recorded which). These receptors came from a human donor who was either an allogeneic HSCT recipient or a stem cell or donor lymphocyte infusion donor (not recorded which). It is not recorded whose cells these are; they may come from a transplant donor.

This chain's CDR3 is CASSHGDTYEQYF. In DNA form, the CDR3 reads TGCGCCAGCAGCCACGGAGACACCTACGAGCAGTACTTC. This rearrangement joins TRBV4-1 to TRBJ2-7; D ambiguous. Germline V gene lookup returns CDR1 MGHRA and CDR2 YSYEKL. The CDR3 loop spans 13 amino acids. The V end lost 3 bases, the J end lost 2 bases, and 8 bases lay between the germline ends.

The table lists this clonotype with a few counts. The chain couples TRBV4-1 to TRBJ2-1; D ambiguous. CDR3 length equals 14 residues. The V and J ends lost 3 bases and 6 bases respectively, with 12 bases between them. Per the germline V gene, CDR1 is MGHRA and CDR2 is YSYEKL. The CDR3 is CASSHPVSSNEQFF. CDR3 bases: TGCGCCAGCAGCCACCCCGTGAGTTCCAATGAGCAGTTCTTC.

The chain joins TRBV10-3 to TRBJ1-5; no reliable D call. This CDR3 has 14 amino acids. Trimming took 11 bases from V and 0 from J, leaving 14 bases between them. The germline CDR1 and CDR2 sequences are ENHRY and SYGVKD. DNA of the CDR3: TGTGCCCCGTTCACCGTTTATAGCAATCAGCCCCAGCATTTT. This translates into CAPFTVYSNQPQHF.

This clonotype was counted between two and nine times. The chain recombines TRBV9 with TRBJ1-2, with unresolved D. CDR3 length: 15 amino acids. The V end was cut by 0 bases, the J end by 4 bases, with 13 bases between. The germline CDR1 and CDR2 sequences are SGDLS and YYNGEE. The chain's CDR3 is CASSVVEVGSYGYTF. In DNA, the CDR3 is TGTGCCAGCAGCGTAGTTGAGGTTGGAAGCTATGGCTACACCTTC.

DNA of the CDR3: TGTGCCATCAGGGGACACACTGAAGCTTTCTTT. It specifies CAIRGHTEAFF. The chain links TRBV10-3 to TRBJ1-1, with D tentatively TRBD1 (5 bases). The germline V gene encodes CDR1 ENHRY and CDR2 SYGVKD. Trimming took 6 bases from V and 3 from J, leaving 5 bases between them. The CDR3 loop spans 11 amino acids.

There are a few counts of this clonotype. The chain is built from TRBV5-1 and TRBJ2-3; 12 positions match TRBD2. J gave up 1 base and V 0 bases, and 6 bases lay outside the gene matches. The CDR3 loop spans 18 amino acids. Per the germline V gene, CDR1 is SGHRS and CDR2 is YFSETQ. The CDR3 region has the DNA TGCGCCAGCAGCTTGGGACCTAGCGGGAGGGCTGGCACAGATACGCAGTATTTT. Translating gives CASSLGPSGRAGTDTQYF.

This clonotype was picked up one time. This chain joins TRBV3-1 and TRBJ2-5, with D perhaps being TRBD1 or TRBD2 (5 bases each). The CDR3 is 16 amino acids. The V gene lost 4 bases and the J gene lost 5 bases, with 20 bases spanning the gap. Germline assignment: CDR1 LGHDT and CDR2 YNNKEL (reference sequence). The CDR3 loop reads CASSPPNRQGGETQYF. The DNA of the CDR3 is TGTGCCAGCAGCCCCCCTAACCGGCAGGGCGGGGAGACCCAGTACTTC.